What follows are 8 T cell receptor beta chains derived from one specimen sequenced in a study of blood T cell repertoires in COVID-19. Method: immunoSEQ multiplex PCR; TCRdb's copy keeps in-frame clones and lacks some. The repertoire has roughly 100,000 clones, around 86% of them found once; the top ten carry approximately 40%. The specimen was peripheral blood. The receptors come from a man older than 75 with acute or convalescent COVID-19.

The chain couples TRBV29-1 to TRBJ2-2; 7 bases line up with TRBD2. The germline gives CDR1 SQVTM, CDR2 ANQGSEA. The length of the CDR3 is 16 residues. V lost 1 base and J lost 2; bases outside the gene matches: 7. The CDR3 coding sequence is TGCAGCGTTGAAGTTGGAGGGAGGGCCAACACCGGGGAGCTGTTTTTT. This gives the protein CSVEVGGRANTGELFF.

V and J are TRBV19 and TRBJ1-1; no firm D call. Germline V gene data show CDR1 as LNHDA and CDR2 as SQIVND (reference sequence). The CDR3 length is 13 residues. Trimming cost V 3 bases and J 1 base, with 6 bases left between them. The CDR3 sequence is CASSMERNTEAFF. CDR3 bases: TGTGCCAGTAGTATGGAGAGGAACACTGAAGCTTTCTTT.

V usage is TRBV7-9 and J usage is TRBJ2-2, with 7 bases aligning to TRBD1. The CDR3 length is 15 residues. Germline V gene sequence: CDR1 SEHNR, CDR2 FQNEAQ (reference sequence). The trim removed 3 bases at V and 4 bases at J, leaving 5 bases unmatched. CDR3 nucleotides: TGTGCCAGCAGCTTTACAGGGGTGGCCACCGGGGAGCTGTTTTTT. Protein sequence: CASSFTGVATGELFF.

This chain joins TRBV19 and TRBJ2-3, with TRBD2 matching over 7 bases. The CDR3 has 14 amino acids. V lost 6 bases to trimming and J lost 1 base; unmatched junction nucleotides: 4. Germline lookup yields CDR1 LNHDA and CDR2 SQIVND (reference sequence). CDR3 DNA: TGTGCCAGTAGGGGGAGGGGCGGCACAGATACGCAGTATTTT. Protein: CASRGRGGTDTQYF.

The chain couples TRBV5-1 to TRBJ2-5; TRBD2 agrees at 12 bases. The V and J ends lost 1 base and 6 bases, in that order; junction bases with no gene match: 4. Germline assignment: CDR1 SGHRS and CDR2 YFSETQ. The CDR3 is 15 residues long. The CDR3 protein is CASSLLAGGEQTQYF. CDR3 nucleotide sequence: TGCGCCAGCAGCTTGCTAGCGGGAGGGGAGCAGACCCAGTACTTC.

The rearrangement links TRBV4-2 to TRBJ2-3; a possible D gene is TRBD1 (5 bases). Per germline, CDR1 LGHNA and CDR2 YNFKEQ. Trimming removed 1 base from V and 2 bases from J, with 10 bases in between. There are 15 residues in the CDR3. The CDR3 spells CASSQATGLTDTQYF. As DNA, the CDR3 is TGTGCCAGCAGCCAAGCTACAGGCCTCACAGATACGCAGTATTTT.

The chain has TRBV30 and TRBJ1-6, with a possible D match to TRBD1 (5 bases). Germline V CDR1 and CDR2: GTSNPN, SVGIG (reference sequence). This CDR3 comprises 18 residues. V lost 2 bases to trimming and J lost 4 bases, with 21 bases between them. The CDR3 sequence: CAWSPPISGRPYNSPLHF. As DNA, the CDR3 is TGTGCCTGGAGTCCCCCAATATCAGGGCGTCCTTATAATTCACCCCTCCACTTT.

This chain links TRBV7-2 with TRBJ2-7; 10 bases fit TRBD2. The V gene end was trimmed by 3 bases and the J gene end by 7 bases; junction bases not matched to a gene: 9. Per the germline V gene, CDR1 is SGHTA and CDR2 is FQGNSA. CDR3 length equals 15 residues. This CDR3 reads CASSFSAGGREEQYF. In DNA, the CDR3 is TGTGCCAGCAGCTTTTCAGCGGGAGGGCGGGAGGAGCAGTACTTC.